This T cell receptor (beta chain) derives from a study of OX40 agonist ivuxolimab in advanced cancers. Study overall: The dose-escalation cohort had hepatocellular carcinoma, melanoma, renal cell or head and neck cancer.

This clone was detected once. The antigen remains unidentified. The CDR3 runs 20 residues. V was shortened by 1 base and J by 2 bases, with 21 bases between the two germline ends. Germline loops: CDR1 LGHNA, CDR2 YNFKEQ. Study results and limitations: Certain nonresponders likewise exhibited a low normalized T-cell clonal expansion. Partial responders at 0.1-3.0 mg/kg showed near-lowest clonal expansion.

The table came from immunoSEQ multiplex PCR; TCRdb's copy has only in-frame clones and leaves some out. Of some 19,000 clones in the sample, approximately 88% were seen once. Drawing of blood for sampling happened at baseline, at cycle 4 day 1, and at cycle 7 day 1. The rearrangement joins TRBV4-2 to TRBJ2-6; D may be TRBD1 (6 bases). Source: CD4+ or CD8+ T cells sorted from blood, taken in a trial of the OX40 agonist ivuxolimab. This sequence was found in an adult with an advanced solid tumor such as melanoma, head and neck, liver or kidney cancer. CDR3 region: CASSQVGPWTDLPGANVLTF. CDR3 nucleotides: TGTGCCAGCAGCCAAGTCGGCCCTTGGACAGACCTGCCTGGGGCCAACGTCCTGACTTTC.